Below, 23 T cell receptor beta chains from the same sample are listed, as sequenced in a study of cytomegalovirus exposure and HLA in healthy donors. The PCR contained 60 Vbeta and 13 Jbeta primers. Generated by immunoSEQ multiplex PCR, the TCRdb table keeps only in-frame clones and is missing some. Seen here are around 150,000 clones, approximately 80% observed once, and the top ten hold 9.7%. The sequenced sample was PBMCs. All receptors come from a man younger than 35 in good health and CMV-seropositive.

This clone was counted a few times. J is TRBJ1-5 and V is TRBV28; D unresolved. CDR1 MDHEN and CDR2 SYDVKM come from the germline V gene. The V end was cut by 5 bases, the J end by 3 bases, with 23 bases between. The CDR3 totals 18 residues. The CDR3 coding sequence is TGTGCCAGCAGTCGCCCAATGTCCAATAAGGAGCCCAATCAGCCCCAGCATTTT. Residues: CASSRPMSNKEPNQPQHF.

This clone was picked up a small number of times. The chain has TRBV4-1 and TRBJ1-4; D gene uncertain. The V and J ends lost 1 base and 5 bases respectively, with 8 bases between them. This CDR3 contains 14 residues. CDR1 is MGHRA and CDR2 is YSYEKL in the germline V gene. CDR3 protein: CASSQAERNEKLFF. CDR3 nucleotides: TGCGCCAGCAGCCAAGCCGAGAGGAATGAAAAACTGTTTTTT.

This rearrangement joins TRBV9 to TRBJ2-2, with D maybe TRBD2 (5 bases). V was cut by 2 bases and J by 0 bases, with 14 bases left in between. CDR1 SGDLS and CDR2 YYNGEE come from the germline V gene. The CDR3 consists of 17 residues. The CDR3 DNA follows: TGTGCCAGCAGCGTGGGCGTGAGCGGCGCGAACACCGGGGAGCTGTTTTTT. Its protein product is CASSVGVSGANTGELFF.

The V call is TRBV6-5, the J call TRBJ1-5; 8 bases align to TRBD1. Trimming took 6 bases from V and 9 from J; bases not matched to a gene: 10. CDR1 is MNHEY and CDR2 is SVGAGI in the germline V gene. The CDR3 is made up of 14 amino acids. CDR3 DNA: TGTGCCAGCAGAGTCGACAGGGGCGCCCGGCCCCAGCATTTT. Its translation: CASRVDRGARPQHF.

The CDR3 sequence is CASRTESNQPQHF. The CDR3 DNA reads as TGTGCCAGCAGAACAGAGTCGAATCAGCCCCAGCATTTT. V gene TRBV2 combines with J gene TRBJ1-5, with D uncertain. The V end lost 6 bases, the J end lost 4 bases, and 10 bases lay between the germline ends. The CDR3 contains 13 residues. Germline lookup yields CDR1 SNHLY and CDR2 FYNNEI. Supplemented by reference TRBV2 and TRBJ1-5, the full variable domain reads EPEVTQTPSHQVTQMGQEVILRCVPISNHLYFYWYRQILGQKVEFLVSFYNNEISEKSEIFDDQFSVERPDGSNFTLKIRSTKLEDSAMYFCASRTESNQPQHFGDGTRLSIL.

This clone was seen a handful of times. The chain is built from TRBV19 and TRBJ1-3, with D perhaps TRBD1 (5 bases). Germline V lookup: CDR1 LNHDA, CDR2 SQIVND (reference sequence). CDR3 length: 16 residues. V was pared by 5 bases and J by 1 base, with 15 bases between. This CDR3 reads CASSGLRQNSGNTIYF. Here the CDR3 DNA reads TGTGCCAGTAGTGGGCTCAGACAGAATTCTGGAAACACCATATATTTT. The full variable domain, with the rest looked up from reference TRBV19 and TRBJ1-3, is DGGITQSPKYLFRKEGQNVTLSCEQNLNHDAMYWYRQDPGQGLRLIYYSQIVNDFQKGDIAEGYSVSREKKESFPLTVTSAQKNPTAFYLCASSGLRQNSGNTIYFGEGSWLTVV.

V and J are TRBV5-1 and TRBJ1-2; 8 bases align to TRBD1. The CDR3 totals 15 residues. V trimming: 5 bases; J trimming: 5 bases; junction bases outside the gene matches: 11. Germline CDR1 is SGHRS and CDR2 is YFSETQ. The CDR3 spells CASRTGQGPIYGYTF. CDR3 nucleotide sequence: TGCGCCAGCAGAACAGGACAGGGTCCCATATATGGCTACACCTTC.

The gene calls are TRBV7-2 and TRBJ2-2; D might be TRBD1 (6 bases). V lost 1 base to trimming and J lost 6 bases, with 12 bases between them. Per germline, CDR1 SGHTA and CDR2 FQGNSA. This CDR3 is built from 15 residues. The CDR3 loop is CASSLVQGKAGELFF. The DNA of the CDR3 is TGTGCCAGCAGCTTAGTACAGGGAAAGGCCGGGGAGCTGTTTTTT.

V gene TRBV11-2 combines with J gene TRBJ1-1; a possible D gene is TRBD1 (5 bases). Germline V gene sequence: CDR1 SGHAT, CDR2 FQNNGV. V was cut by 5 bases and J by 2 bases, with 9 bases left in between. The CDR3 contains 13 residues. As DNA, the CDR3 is TGTGCCAGCAGCCGTGACAGAAACACTGAAGCTTTCTTT. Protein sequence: CASSRDRNTEAFF. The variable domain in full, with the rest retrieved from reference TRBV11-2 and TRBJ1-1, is EAGVAQSPRYKIIEKRQSVAFWCNPISGHATLYWYQQILGQGPKLLIQFQNNGVVDDSQLPKDRFSAERLKGVDSTLKIQPAKLEDSAVYLCASSRDRNTEAFFGQGTRLTVV.

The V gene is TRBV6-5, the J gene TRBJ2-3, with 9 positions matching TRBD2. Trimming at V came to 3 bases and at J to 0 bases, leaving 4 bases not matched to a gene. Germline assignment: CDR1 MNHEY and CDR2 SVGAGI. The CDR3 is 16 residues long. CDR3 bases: TGTGCCAGCAGTTATAGCGGGGGTATAAGCACAGATACGCAGTATTTT. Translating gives CASSYSGGISTDTQYF.

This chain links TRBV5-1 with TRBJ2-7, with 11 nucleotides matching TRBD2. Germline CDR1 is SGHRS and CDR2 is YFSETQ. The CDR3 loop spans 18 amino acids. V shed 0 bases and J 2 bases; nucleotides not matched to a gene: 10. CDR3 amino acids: CASSLALTSGTTTYEQYF. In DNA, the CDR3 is TGCGCCAGCAGCTTGGCCTTGACTAGCGGGACGACAACCTACGAGCAGTACTTC.

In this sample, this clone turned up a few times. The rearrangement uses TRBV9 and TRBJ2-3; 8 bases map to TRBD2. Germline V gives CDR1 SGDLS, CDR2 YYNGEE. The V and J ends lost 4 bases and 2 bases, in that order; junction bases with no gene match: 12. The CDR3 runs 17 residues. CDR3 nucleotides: TGTGCCAGCAGCCCAAGCCGGACTAGCAGAGACACAGATACGCAGTATTTT. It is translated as CASSPSRTSRDTDTQYF.

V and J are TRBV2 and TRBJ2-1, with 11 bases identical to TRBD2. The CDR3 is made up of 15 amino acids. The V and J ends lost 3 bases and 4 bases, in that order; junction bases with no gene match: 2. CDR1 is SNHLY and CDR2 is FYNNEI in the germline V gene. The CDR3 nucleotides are TGTGCCAGCAGTGAGACTAGCGGGGAATACAATGAGCAGTTCTTC. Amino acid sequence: CASSETSGEYNEQFF.

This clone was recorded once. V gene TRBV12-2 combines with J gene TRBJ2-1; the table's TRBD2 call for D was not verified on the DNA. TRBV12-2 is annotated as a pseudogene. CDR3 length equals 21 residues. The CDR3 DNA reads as TGTGCAAGTCGCTTACCCGGTTTGGGACTAGCGGGGGCACCCACCTACAATGAGCAGTTCTTC. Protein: CASRLPGLGLAGAPTYNEQFF.

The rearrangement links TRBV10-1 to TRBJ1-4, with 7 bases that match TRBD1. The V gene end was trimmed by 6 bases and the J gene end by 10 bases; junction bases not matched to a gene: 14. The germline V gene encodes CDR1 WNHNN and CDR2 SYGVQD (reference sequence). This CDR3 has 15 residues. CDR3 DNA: TGCGCCAGCAGCCTGGAAACAGGGGTTGGGAGAAAACTGTTTTTT. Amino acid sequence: CASSLETGVGRKLFF.

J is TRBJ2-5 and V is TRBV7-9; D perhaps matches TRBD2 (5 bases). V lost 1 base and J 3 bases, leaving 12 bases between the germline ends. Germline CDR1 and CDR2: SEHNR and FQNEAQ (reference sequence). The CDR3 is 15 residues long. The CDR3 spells CASSLEAGGEETQYF. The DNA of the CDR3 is TGTGCCAGCAGCTTAGAGGCAGGAGGAGAAGAGACCCAGTACTTC.

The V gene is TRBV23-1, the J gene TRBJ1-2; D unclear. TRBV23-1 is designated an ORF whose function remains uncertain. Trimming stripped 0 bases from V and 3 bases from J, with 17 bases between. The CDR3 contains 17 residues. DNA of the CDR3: TGCGCCAGCAGTCAATCGCCGGGAGAAGTATTAGACTATGGCTACACCTTC. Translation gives CASSQSPGEVLDYGYTF.

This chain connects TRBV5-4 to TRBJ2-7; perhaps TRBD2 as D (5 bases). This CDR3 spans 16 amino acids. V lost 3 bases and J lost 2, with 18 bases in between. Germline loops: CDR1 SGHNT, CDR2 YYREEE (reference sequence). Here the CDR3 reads CASSSMSGPNAYEQYF. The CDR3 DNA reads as TGTGCCAGCAGCTCTATGAGCGGACCTAATGCCTACGAGCAGTACTTC. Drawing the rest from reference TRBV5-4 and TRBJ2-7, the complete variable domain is ETGVTQSPTHLIKTRGQQVTLRCSSQSGHNTVSWYQQALGQGPQFIFQYYREEENGRGNFPPRFSGLQFPNYSSELNVNALELDDSALYLCASSSMSGPNAYEQYFGPGTRLTVT.

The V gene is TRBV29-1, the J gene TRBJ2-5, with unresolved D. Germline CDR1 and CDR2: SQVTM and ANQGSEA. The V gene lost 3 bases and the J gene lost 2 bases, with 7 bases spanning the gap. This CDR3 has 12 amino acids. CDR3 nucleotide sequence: TGCAGCGTTGACGGCAGGCAAGAGACCCAGTACTTC. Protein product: CSVDGRQETQYF.

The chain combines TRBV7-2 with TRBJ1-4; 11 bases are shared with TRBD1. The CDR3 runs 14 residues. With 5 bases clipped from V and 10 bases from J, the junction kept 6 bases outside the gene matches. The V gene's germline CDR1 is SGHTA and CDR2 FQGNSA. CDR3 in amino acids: CASSKEGQGGKLFF. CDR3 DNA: TGTGCCAGCAGCAAAGAGGGACAGGGGGGAAAACTGTTTTTT.

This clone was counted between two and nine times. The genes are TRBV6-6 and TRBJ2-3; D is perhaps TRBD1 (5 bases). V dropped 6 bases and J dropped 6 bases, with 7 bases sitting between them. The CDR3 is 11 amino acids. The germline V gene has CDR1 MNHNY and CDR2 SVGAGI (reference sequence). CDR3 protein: CASSHRDTQYF. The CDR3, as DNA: TGTGCCAGCAGCCACAGGGATACGCAGTATTTT.

The CDR3 DNA is TGTGCCAGCAGTTTAGGACAGGGGTTGGGGCCCCAGCATTTT. It yields the protein CASSLGQGLGPQHF. The V and J genes are TRBV27 and TRBJ1-5; 9 bases map to TRBD1. This CDR3 region has 14 residues. Per germline, CDR1 MNHEY and CDR2 SMNVEV (reference sequence). V dropped 2 bases and J dropped 9; count of bases not matched to a gene: 5.

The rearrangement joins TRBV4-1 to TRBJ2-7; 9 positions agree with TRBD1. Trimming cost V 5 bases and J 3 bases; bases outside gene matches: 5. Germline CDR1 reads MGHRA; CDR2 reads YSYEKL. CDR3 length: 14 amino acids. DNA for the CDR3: TGCGCCAGCAGCACATTGGACAGGGGCTACGAGCAGTACTTC. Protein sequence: CASSTLDRGYEQYF.